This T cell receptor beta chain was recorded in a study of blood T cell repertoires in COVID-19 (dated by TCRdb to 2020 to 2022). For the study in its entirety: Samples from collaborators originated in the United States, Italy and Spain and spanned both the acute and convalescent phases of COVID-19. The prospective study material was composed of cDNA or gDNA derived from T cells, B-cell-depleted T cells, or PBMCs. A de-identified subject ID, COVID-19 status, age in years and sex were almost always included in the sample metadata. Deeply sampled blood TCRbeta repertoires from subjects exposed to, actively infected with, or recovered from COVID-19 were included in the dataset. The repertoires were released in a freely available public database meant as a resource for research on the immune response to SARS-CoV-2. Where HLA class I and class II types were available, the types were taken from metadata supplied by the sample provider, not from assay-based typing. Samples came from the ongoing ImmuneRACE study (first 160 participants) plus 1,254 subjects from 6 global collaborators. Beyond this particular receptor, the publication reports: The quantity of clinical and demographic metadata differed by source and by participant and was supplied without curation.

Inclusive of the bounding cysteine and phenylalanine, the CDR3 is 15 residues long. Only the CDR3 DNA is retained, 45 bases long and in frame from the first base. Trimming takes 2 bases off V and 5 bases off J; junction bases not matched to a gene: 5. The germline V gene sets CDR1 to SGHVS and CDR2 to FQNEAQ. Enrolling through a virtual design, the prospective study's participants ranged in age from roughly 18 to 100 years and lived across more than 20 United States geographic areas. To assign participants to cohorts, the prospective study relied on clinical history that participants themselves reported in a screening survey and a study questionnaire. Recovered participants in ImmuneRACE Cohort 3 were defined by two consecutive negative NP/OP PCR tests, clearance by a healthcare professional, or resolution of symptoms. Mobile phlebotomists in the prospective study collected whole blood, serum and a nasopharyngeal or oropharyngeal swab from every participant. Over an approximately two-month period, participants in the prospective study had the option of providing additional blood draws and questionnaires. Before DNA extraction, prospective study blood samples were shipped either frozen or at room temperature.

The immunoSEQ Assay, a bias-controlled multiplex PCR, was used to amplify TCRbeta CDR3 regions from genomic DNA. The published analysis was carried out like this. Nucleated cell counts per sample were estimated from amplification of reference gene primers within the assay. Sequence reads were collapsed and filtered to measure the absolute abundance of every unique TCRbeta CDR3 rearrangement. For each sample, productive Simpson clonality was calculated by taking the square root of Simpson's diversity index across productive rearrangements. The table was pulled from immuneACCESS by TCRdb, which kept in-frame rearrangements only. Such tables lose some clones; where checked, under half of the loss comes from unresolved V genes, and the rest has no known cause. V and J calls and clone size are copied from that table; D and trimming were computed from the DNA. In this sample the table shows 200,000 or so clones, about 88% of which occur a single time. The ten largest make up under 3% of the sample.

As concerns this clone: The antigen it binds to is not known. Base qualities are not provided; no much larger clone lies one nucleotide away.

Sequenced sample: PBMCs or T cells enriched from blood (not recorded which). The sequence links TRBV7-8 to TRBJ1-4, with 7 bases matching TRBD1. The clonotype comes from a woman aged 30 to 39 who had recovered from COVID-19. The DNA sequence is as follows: TGTGCCAGCAGCTTAATACAGGGGTTAAATGAAAAACTGTTTTTT. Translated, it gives CASSLIQGLNEKLFF.